This TCR beta chain originates from a study of CD8 T cells in ankylosing spondylitis. Study-wide points: The study identified a TCR beta motif of several highly homologous variants that appeared characteristic of ankylosing spondylitis blood. A CD8+ phenotype characterized the disease-linked clones, which were relatively rare in peripheral blood.

To note about this clonotype: Its antigen is unknown.

TCRdb called the 5' RACE reads again in MiXCR, with one record for every CDR3 protein. Found here are about 400,000 distinct CDR3 sequences, about 20% of them singletons; the top ten hold roughly 16%. V lost 8 bases and J lost 3, with 10 bases in between. From germline, CDR1 is MNHEY and CDR2 SMNVEV (reference sequence). The CDR3 covers 12 residues. This chain uses TRBV27 with TRBJ1-2; TRBD1 is a possible D gene (6 bases). Sequenced sample: blood, either unsorted or a sorted T cell fraction (not recorded which). The sequence was obtained from a male donor with ankylosing spondylitis. CDR3 in amino acids: CASRTAYYGYTF. The CDR3 nucleotides read TGTGCCAGCCGGACAGCCTACTATGGCTACACCTTC.